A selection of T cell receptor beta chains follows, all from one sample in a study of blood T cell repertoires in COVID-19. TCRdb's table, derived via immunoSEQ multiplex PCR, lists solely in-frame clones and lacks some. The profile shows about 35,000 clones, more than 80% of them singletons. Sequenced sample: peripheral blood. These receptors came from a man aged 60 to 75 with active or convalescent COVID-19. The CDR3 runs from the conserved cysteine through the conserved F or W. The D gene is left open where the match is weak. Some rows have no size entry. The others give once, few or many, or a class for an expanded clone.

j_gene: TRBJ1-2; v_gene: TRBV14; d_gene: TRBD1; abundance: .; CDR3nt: TGTGCCAGCAGCCAAACCCGGAGCGGGACAGGCGTCCGAGGCTACACCTTC; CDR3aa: CASSQTRSGTGVRGYTF
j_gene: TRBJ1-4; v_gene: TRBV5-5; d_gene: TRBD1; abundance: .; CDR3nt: TGTGCCAGCAGCCAAAGTCGAGGGGGCCCTTTTGAAAAACTGTTTTTT; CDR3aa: CASSQSRGGPFEKLFF
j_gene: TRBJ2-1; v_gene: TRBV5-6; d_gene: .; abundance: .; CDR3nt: TGTGCCAGCAACGGGGGGCCGAGGAATGAGCAGTTCTTC; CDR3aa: CASNGGPRNEQFF
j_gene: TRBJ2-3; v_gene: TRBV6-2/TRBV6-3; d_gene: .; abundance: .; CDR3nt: TGTGCCAGCAGCGGGGCTTTGGGCAGGGATGTACGAGATACGCAGTATTTT; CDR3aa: CASSGALGRDVRDTQYF
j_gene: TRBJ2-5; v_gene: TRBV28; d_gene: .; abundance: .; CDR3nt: TGTGCCAGCAGAGCTACAGATAAAGAGACCCAGTACTTC; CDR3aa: CASRATDKETQYF
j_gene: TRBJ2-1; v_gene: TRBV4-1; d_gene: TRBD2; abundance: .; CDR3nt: TGCGCCAGCAGCCTTATAGCGGGGCTAAAGAATGAGCAGTTCTTC; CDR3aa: CASSLIAGLKNEQFF
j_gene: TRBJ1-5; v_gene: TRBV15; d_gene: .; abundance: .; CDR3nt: TGTGCCACCAGCAGAGAACTCCCATTGTATAGCAATCAGCCCCAGCATTTT; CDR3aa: CATSRELPLYSNQPQHF
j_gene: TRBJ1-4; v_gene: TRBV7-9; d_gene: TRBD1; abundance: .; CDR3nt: TGTGCCAGCAGCCACGGGACAGCAACTAATGAAAAACTGTTTTTT; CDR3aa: CASSHGTATNEKLFF
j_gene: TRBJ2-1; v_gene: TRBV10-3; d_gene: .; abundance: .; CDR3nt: TGTGCCATCAGCCTGGGACTCCAGATAAGCTATGAGCAGTTCTTC; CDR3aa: CAISLGLQISYEQFF
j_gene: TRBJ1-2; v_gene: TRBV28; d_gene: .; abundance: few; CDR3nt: TGTGCCAGCAGTTTGGGGGGGGCCCCCTACTATGGCTACACCTTC; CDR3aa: CASSLGGAPYYGYTF
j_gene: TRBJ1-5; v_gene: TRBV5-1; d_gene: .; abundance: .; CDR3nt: TGCGCCAGCAGCTTGACGACAGGTAGCAATCAGCCCCAGCATTTT; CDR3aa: CASSLTTGSNQPQHF
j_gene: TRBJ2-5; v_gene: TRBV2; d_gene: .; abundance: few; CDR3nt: TGTGCCAGCTCACCCGGGGGAGAAGAGACCCAGTACTTC; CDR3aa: CASSPGGEETQYF
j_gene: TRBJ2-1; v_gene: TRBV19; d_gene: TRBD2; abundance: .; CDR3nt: TGTGCCAGTAGTTCTCGACTAGCGGGAGGGCGGAATGAGCAGTTCTTC; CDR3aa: CASSSRLAGGRNEQFF
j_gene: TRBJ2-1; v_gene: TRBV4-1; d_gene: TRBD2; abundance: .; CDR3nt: TGCGCCAGCAGCCCCGAGGGGGGACTAGCGGGGGGGCGTGAGCAGTTCTTC; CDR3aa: CASSPEGGLAGGREQFF
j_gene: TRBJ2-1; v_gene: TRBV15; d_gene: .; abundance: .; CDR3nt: TGTGCCACCAGCAGACTGACCGGGACTGAACCAAATGAGCAGTTCTTC; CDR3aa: CATSRLTGTEPNEQFF
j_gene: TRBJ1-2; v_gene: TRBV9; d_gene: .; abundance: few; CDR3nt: TGTGCCAGCAGCGAGAGTAGTCATGGCTACACCTTC; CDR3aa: CASSESSHGYTF
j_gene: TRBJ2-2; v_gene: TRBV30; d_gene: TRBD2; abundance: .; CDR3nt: TGTGCCTGGAGAGTCCTAGCGGGAGTTACCGGGGAGCTGTTTTTT; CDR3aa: CAWRVLAGVTGELFF
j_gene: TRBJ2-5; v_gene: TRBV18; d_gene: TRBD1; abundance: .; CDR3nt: TGTGCCAGTTCGGGACAGGGTTTAGAGACCCAGTACTTC; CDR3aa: CASSGQGLETQYF
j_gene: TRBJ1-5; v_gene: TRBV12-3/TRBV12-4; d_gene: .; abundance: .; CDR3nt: TGTGCCAGCAGGCCCGGGGGCAATCAGCCCCAGCATTTT; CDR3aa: CASRPGGNQPQHF
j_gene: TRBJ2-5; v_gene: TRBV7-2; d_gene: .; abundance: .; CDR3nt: TGTGCCAGCAGCTCCAACCGGGACACCCTTGGGGAGACCCAGTACTTC; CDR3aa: CASSSNRDTLGETQYF
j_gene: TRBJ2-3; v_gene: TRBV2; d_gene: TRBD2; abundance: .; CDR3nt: TGTGCCAGCAGTGCATGGACTAGCGGGAGAGCAGATACGCAGTATTTT; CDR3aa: CASSAWTSGRADTQYF
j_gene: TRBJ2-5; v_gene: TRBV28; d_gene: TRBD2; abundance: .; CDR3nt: TGTGCCAGCAGTGCCCCCGGACTAGGGGTGACCCAGTACTTC; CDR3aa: CASSAPGLGVTQYF
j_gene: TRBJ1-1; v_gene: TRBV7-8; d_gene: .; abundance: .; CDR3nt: TGTGCCAGCAGCCCGCAACAGCTCATGAACACTGAAGCTTTCTTT; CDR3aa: CASSPQQLMNTEAFF
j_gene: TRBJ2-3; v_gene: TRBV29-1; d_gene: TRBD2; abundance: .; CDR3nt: TGCAGCGTTGAAGGGTCCAGCGGGAGATCAGATACGCAGTATTTT; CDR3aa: CSVEGSSGRSDTQYF
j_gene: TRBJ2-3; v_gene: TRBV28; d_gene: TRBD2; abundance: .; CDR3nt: TGTGCCAGCCGAGCAGCGGGGCCGGCGGCGGGTACGCAGTATTTT; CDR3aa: CASRAAGPAAGTQYF
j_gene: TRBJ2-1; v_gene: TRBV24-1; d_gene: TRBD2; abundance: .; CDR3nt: TGTGCCACCAGTGATTATCTAGCGGGAGGTTTCGCCAATGAGCAGTTCTTC; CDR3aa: CATSDYLAGGFANEQFF
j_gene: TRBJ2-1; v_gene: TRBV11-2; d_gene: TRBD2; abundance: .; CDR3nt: TGTGCCAGCAGCTTAGATGGGACTAGCGGGGCCCGGCAGGGGCAGTTCTTC; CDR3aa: CASSLDGTSGARQGQFF
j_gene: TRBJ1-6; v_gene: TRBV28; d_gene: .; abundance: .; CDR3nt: TGTGCCACCTCCCGTTGGGGGGTTGATTCACCCCTCCACTTT; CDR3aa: CATSRWGVDSPLHF
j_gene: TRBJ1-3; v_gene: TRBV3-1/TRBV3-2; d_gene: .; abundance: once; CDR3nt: TGTGCCAGCAGCCCTATCAGGGCTGGCTCTGGAAACACCATATATTTT; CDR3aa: CASSPIRAGSGNTIYF
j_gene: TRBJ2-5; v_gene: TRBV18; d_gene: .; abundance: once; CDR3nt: TGTGCCAGCTCACCAGGACAGGTCTCGGGGAGGGAGACCCAGTACTTC; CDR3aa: CASSPGQVSGRETQYF
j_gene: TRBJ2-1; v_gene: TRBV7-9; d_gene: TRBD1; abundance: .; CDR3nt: TGTGCCAGCAGCTCCGGGACAGGGGCGACAGAAGAGCAGTTCTTC; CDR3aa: CASSSGTGATEEQFF
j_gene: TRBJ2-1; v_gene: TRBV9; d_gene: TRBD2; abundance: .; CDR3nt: TGTGCCAGCAGCGTAGGGGGACTAGCCCCCGGTGAGCAGTTCTTC; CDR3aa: CASSVGGLAPGEQFF
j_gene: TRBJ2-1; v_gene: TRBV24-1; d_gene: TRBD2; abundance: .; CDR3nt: TGTGCCACCAGTGGCGCCGGGAGGGGTGAGCAGTTCTTC; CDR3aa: CATSGAGRGEQFF
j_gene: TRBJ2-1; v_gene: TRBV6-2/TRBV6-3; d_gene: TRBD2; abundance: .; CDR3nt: TGTGCCAGCAGTTTTACTAGCGGGGGAAATGAGCAGTTCTTC; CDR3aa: CASSFTSGGNEQFF
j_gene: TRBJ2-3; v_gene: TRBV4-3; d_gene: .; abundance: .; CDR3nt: TGCGCCAGCAGCCAAGATCCCCCTAGTCTTATCTCGCACAGCACAGATACGCAGTATTTT; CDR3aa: CASSQDPPSLISHSTDTQYF
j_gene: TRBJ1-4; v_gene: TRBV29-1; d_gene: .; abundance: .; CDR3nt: TGCAGCGTTCCGGTCGGCGGTCCTCTTAATGAAAAACTGTTTTTT; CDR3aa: CSVPVGGPLNEKLFF